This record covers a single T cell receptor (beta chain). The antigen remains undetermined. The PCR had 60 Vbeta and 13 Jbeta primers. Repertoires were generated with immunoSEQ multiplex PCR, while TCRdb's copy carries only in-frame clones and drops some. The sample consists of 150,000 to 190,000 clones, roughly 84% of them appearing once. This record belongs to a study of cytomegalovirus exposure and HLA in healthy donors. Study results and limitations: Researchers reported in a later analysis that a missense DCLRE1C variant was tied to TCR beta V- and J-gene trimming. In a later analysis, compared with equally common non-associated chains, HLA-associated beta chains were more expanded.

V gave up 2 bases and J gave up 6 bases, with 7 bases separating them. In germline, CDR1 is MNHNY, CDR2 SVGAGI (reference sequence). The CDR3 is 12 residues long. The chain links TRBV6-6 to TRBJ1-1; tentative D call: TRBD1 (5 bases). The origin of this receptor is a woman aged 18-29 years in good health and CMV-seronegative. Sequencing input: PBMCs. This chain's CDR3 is CASSYPRAEAFF. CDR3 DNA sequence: TGTGCCAGCAGTTACCCCAGGGCTGAAGCTTTCTTT.